The 30 T cell receptor beta chains listed next were all sequenced from one sample in a study of blood T cell repertoires in COVID-19. Clones were read by immunoSEQ multiplex PCR, and TCRdb kept only the in-frame ones, dropping some. The sample yields roughly 500,000 clones, approximately 91% seen once. The material sequenced was PBMCs or T cells enriched from blood (not recorded which). These receptors all come from a woman aged 60-75 years who had recovered from COVID-19.

The chain has TRBV10-3 and TRBJ2-7; TRBD1 matches at 7 bases. J gave up 7 bases and V 4 bases, and 10 bases lay outside the gene matches. This CDR3 spans 14 amino acids. Germline CDR1 ENHRY, CDR2 SYGVKD. The CDR3 is CAISGRDSVLEQYV. The CDR3 DNA reads TGTGCCATCAGTGGCCGGGACAGCGTGTTGGAGCAGTACGTC.

The chain carries TRBV5-1 and TRBJ2-2, with 9 bases identical to TRBD1. Germline values: CDR1 SGHRS, CDR2 YFSETQ. V shed 3 bases and J 2 bases; nucleotides not matched to a gene: 8. CDR3 length: 17 amino acids. The CDR3 is CASSSRKGQGNTGELFF. Here the CDR3 DNA reads TGCGCCAGCAGCTCCCGGAAGGGACAGGGCAACACCGGGGAGCTGTTTTTT.

The chain links TRBV7-9 to TRBJ1-1, with D unresolved. Looked up from germline, CDR1 is SEHNR and CDR2 is FQNEAQ (reference sequence). The CDR3 length is 12 residues. Trimming took 5 bases from V and 3 from J, leaving 7 bases between them. For the CDR3, the DNA is TGTGCCAGCAGCCCCCTAGACACTGAAGCTTTCTTT. Its translation is CASSPLDTEAFF.

The chain uses TRBV10-3 and TRBJ2-1; 9 nucleotides align to TRBD2. The V gene's germline CDR1 is ENHRY and CDR2 SYGVKD. Losses at the gene ends were 6 bases for V and 9 bases for J; bases not matched to a gene: 15. This CDR3 region has 16 residues. CDR3 bases: TGTGCCATCAGGGGGACGAGCGGGGGGAATTCCGTTGAGCAGTTCTTC. This sequence encodes CAIRGTSGGNSVEQFF.

The rearrangement links TRBV7-8 to TRBJ1-6; D is ambiguous. Per germline, CDR1 SGHVS and CDR2 FQNEAQ. This CDR3 is built from 14 residues. With 6 bases removed from V and 10 bases from J, the gap between germline ends came to 16 bases. As DNA, the CDR3 is TGTGCCAGCAGGCAGCCCGTTGGGAGGTCACCCCTCCACTTT. Translation: CASRQPVGRSPLHF.

Regarding this clone: This CDR3 is also generated by other DNA sequences in the sample. The V gene is TRBV24-1, the J gene TRBJ2-2; D is unclear. Germline CDR1 KGHDR, CDR2 SFDVKD. V was cut by 1 base and J by 6 bases, with 5 bases left in between. The CDR3 is made up of 13 amino acids. The CDR3 region has the DNA TGTGCCACCAGTGATTTAAGAGCCGGGGAGCTGTTTTTT. Its translation: CATSDLRAGELFF.

The CDR3 nucleotides are TGTGCCAGCAGCTCCAACCGGGACATCAATGAGCAGTTCTTC. Amino acids: CASSSNRDINEQFF. The chain combines TRBV5-5 with TRBJ2-1, with D maybe TRBD1 (6 bases). Germline CDR1 is SGHKS and CDR2 is YYEKEE (reference sequence). The germline V and J ends were trimmed by 3 bases and 6 bases, with 13 bases remaining between them. The CDR3 covers 14 residues.

V gene TRBV10-3 combines with J gene TRBJ1-1; tentative D call: TRBD1 (6 bases). Germline lookup yields CDR1 ENHRY and CDR2 SYGVKD. Trimming took off 0 bases at V and 7 bases at J, with 12 bases between the two ends. This CDR3 has 14 residues. The CDR3: CAISESDRLGEAFF. Written as DNA, the CDR3 is TGTGCCATCAGTGAGTCTGACAGGCTCGGTGAAGCTTTCTTT.

This rearrangement joins TRBV5-1 to TRBJ2-3, with a possible D match to TRBD2 (6 bases). Per germline, CDR1 SGHRS and CDR2 YFSETQ. There are 13 residues in the CDR3. V was clipped by 1 base and J by 4 bases, with 7 bases between them. CDR3 in DNA: TGCGCCAGCAGCTTGTGGAGGGCAGATACGCAGTATTTT. This translates into CASSLWRADTQYF.

V is TRBV11-3 and J is TRBJ1-6, with 7 bases fitting TRBD1. Germline CDR1 reads SGHNT; CDR2 reads YENEEA. The CDR3 consists of 14 residues. With 5 bases clipped from V and 6 bases from J, the junction kept 4 bases outside the gene matches. This CDR3 reads CASSPQGLNSPLHF. The CDR3 region has the DNA TGTGCCAGCAGCCCACAGGGGCTTAATTCACCCCTCCACTTT.

The rearrangement joins TRBV19 to TRBJ2-2; TRBD2 matches at 13 bases. Germline CDR1 is LNHDA and CDR2 is SQIVND (reference sequence). V dropped 4 bases and J dropped 6; count of bases not matched to a gene: 5. The CDR3 spans 16 residues. The CDR3 sequence is CASSTRLAGGAGELFF. The CDR3 DNA reads TGTGCCAGTAGTACACGACTAGCGGGGGGAGCCGGGGAGCTGTTTTTT.

This chain joins TRBV7-2 and TRBJ2-3, with TRBD2 matching 9 bases. CDR1 and CDR2 (germline): SGHTA, FQGNSA. This CDR3 has 16 residues. Trimming took 2 bases from V and 3 from J; bases not matched to a gene: 6. The CDR3, as DNA: TGTGCCAGCAGCTTATTTACTAGCGGGTTAACAGATACGCAGTATTTT. This sequence encodes CASSLFTSGLTDTQYF.

V gene TRBV9 combines with J gene TRBJ1-1; 7 positions agree with TRBD1. The junction had 5 bases not matched to a gene; V was cut back by 3 bases and J by 6 bases. The CDR3 spans 13 residues. CDR1 is SGDLS, CDR2 YYNGEE, per germline. The CDR3 is CASSAQTGPEAFF. CDR3 nucleotide sequence: TGTGCCAGCAGCGCCCAGACAGGGCCTGAAGCTTTCTTT.

There are a few counts of this clone. The chain uses TRBV3-1 (or the pseudogene TRBV3-2) and TRBJ1-1, with 7 bases aligning to TRBD1. Trimming cost V 3 bases and J 8 bases; bases outside gene matches: 3. Germline CDR1 LGHDT, CDR2 YNNKEL (reference sequence). The CDR3 totals 12 residues. This chain's CDR3 is CASSQSQGEAFF. Here the CDR3 DNA reads TGTGCCAGCAGCCAGTCACAGGGGGAAGCTTTCTTT.

The rearrangement joins TRBV19 to TRBJ1-5, with 9 bases aligning to TRBD1. V shed 1 base, J shed 5 bases, and the junction held 6 bases outside the gene matches. This CDR3 has 16 amino acids. Germline CDR1 reads LNHDA; CDR2 reads SQIVND (reference sequence). CDR3 DNA sequence: TGTGCCAGTAGTATAGGCCTGGACAGGGGCTATCAGCCCCAGCATTTT. It is translated as CASSIGLDRGYQPQHF.

The chain joins TRBV5-1 to TRBJ2-1; 12 nucleotides agree with TRBD2. From germline, CDR1 is SGHRS and CDR2 YFSETQ. This CDR3 has 14 residues. J was trimmed by 8 bases and V by 4 bases; bases with no gene match: 4. The CDR3 nucleotides are TGCGCCAGCAGCGTCCTAGCGGGGGGGTATGAGCAGTTCTTC. It encodes CASSVLAGGYEQFF.

This rearrangement joins TRBV6-6 to TRBJ1-4; D uncertain. The V gene lost 6 bases and the J gene lost 5 bases, with 7 bases spanning the gap. The CDR3 contains 12 residues. Germline V CDR1 and CDR2: MNHNY, SVGAGI (reference sequence). The CDR3 region is CASSPINEKLFF. DNA for the CDR3: TGTGCCAGCAGCCCTATAAATGAAAAACTGTTTTTT.

This clone appeared once. This chain joins TRBV5-1 and TRBJ2-3, with 7 bases matching TRBD1. Germline assignment: CDR1 SGHRS and CDR2 YFSETQ. V shed 4 bases, J shed 0 bases, and the junction held 5 bases outside the gene matches. The CDR3 is 15 amino acids. The CDR3 DNA follows: TGCGCCAGCAGCCGGACAGGAGAAAGCACAGATACGCAGTATTTT. Protein sequence: CASSRTGESTDTQYF.

The chain couples TRBV11-2 to TRBJ2-7; TRBD2 matches at 9 bases. The CDR3 length is 15 residues. The V gene end was trimmed by 2 bases and the J gene end by 7 bases; junction bases not matched to a gene: 9. Germline V CDR1 and CDR2: SGHAT, FQNNGV. CDR3 region: CASSLLASGVGEQYV. The CDR3 DNA follows: TGTGCCAGCAGCTTATTAGCTAGCGGGGTTGGGGAGCAGTACGTC.

The chain combines TRBV15 with TRBJ2-1; 12 bases fit TRBD2. Germline loops: CDR1 LNHNV, CDR2 YYDKDF (reference sequence). V lost 3 bases and J lost 8; bases outside the gene matches: 11. The length of the CDR3 is 17 residues. CDR3 loop: CATSRGTSGGLIDEQFF. The CDR3 DNA follows: TGTGCCACCAGCAGGGGAACTAGCGGGGGGTTAATCGATGAGCAGTTCTTC.

This clone appeared a few times. The J gene is TRBJ1-2, the V gene TRBV7-9; the match to TRBD1 covers 9 bases. V shed 7 bases, J shed 1 base, and the junction held 10 bases outside the gene matches. CDR1 is SEHNR and CDR2 is FQNEAQ in the germline V gene (reference sequence). The CDR3 loop spans 16 amino acids. This chain's CDR3 is CASNSGQGSFNYGYTF. In nucleotides, the CDR3 is TGTGCCAGCAACTCAGGACAGGGGTCTTTTAACTATGGCTACACCTTC.

The chain recombines TRBV19 with TRBJ2-5; tentative D call: TRBD2 (7 bases). The CDR3 is 15 residues long. V lost 8 bases and J 6 bases, leaving 22 bases between the germline ends. Germline CDR1 and CDR2: LNHDA and SQIVND (reference sequence). CDR3 bases: TGTGCCAGTGCCCTGGGGGCGGGGGCCTCGAAGACCCAGTACTTC. This encodes CASALGAGASKTQYF. Full variable domain (missing parts from reference TRBV19 and TRBJ2-5): DGGITQSPKYLFRKEGQNVTLSCEQNLNHDAMYWYRQDPGQGLRLIYYSQIVNDFQKGDIAEGYSVSREKKESFPLTVTSAQKNPTAFYLCASALGAGASKTQYFGPGTRLLVL.

The gene calls are TRBV6-6 and TRBJ2-1, with D maybe TRBD2 (5 bases). This CDR3 has 13 amino acids. V was pared by 1 base and J by 8 bases, with 9 bases between. CDR1 is MNHNY and CDR2 is SVGAGI in the germline V gene (reference sequence). The CDR3 region has the DNA TGTGCCAGCAGTTACTATCGGGGAGATGAGCAGTTCTTC. This encodes CASSYYRGDEQFF.

The CDR3, as DNA: TGTGCCAGCGGGGGTAGGGGGCCGTTCTTC. This translates into CASGGRGPFF. J is TRBJ2-1 and V is TRBV2, with 7 positions matching TRBD1. Germline trimming cut 8 bases from V and 15 bases from J; bases unmatched to any gene: 7. The CDR3 is made up of 10 amino acids. Germline CDR1 and CDR2: SNHLY and FYNNEI.

V and J are TRBV18 and TRBJ2-7, with 8 bases lining up with TRBD1. The CDR3 is 13 residues long. V lost 3 bases and J lost 5; bases outside the gene matches: 3. CDR1 and CDR2 (germline): KGHSH, LQKENI. The CDR3 loop reads CASSPQGAHEQYV. CDR3 DNA sequence: TGTGCCAGCTCACCCCAGGGGGCCCACGAGCAGTACGTC.

CDR3 amino acids: CASSQDLAARNTEAFF. CDR3 nucleotides: TGCGCCAGCAGCCAAGATCTGGCGGCACGGAATACTGAAGCTTTCTTT. The rearrangement joins TRBV4-1 to TRBJ1-1; D call uncertain. Deletions cut 0 bases from V and 5 bases from J, with 16 bases between. The CDR3 consists of 16 residues. Germline V gene lookup returns CDR1 MGHRA and CDR2 YSYEKL.

The chain combines TRBV25-1 with TRBJ2-2; 7 bases line up with TRBD2. The ends lost 6 bases at V and 6 bases at J; junction bases unmatched: 10. Germline-derived CDR1 and CDR2 are MGHDK and SYGVNS. The CDR3 spans 15 residues. In nucleotides, the CDR3 is TGTGCCAGCAGCTTAAAGCGGGGTCGCGCCGGGGAGCTGTTTTTT. Its protein is CASSLKRGRAGELFF. The full variable domain, in which reference TRBV25-1 and TRBJ2-2 provide the parts outside the CDR3, is EADIYQTPRYLVIGTGKKITLECSQTMGHDKMYWYQQDPGMELHLIHYSYGVNSTEKGDLSSESTVSRIRTEHFPLTLESARPSHTSQYLCASSLKRGRAGELFFGEGSRLTVL.

The chain employs TRBV2 and TRBJ2-1; D gene unclear. Germline V gene data show CDR1 as SNHLY and CDR2 as FYNNEI. V was pared by 0 bases and J by 13 bases, with 16 bases between. The CDR3 extends over 14 amino acids. The CDR3 loop is CASSEALLVTPQFF. Written as DNA, the CDR3 is TGTGCCAGCAGTGAAGCGCTTCTTGTTACTCCTCAGTTCTTC.

This chain joins TRBV2 and TRBJ1-5; D possibly corresponds to TRBD1 (5 bases). CDR3 length: 12 residues. CDR1 is SNHLY, CDR2 FYNNEI, per germline. The ends were cut back, 8 bases at V and 7 bases at J, with 12 bases in the middle. CDR3 nucleotide sequence: TGTGCCAGCGGGGGGGTACCCCAGCCCCAGCATTTT. Its translation: CASGGVPQPQHF.

This chain joins TRBV11-2 and TRBJ2-2, with 7 bases fitting TRBD2. Germline V lookup: CDR1 SGHAT, CDR2 FQNNGV. There are 14 residues in the CDR3. The V gene end was trimmed by 7 bases and the J gene end by 7 bases; junction bases not matched to a gene: 9. CDR3 residues: CASTPVGGDGELFF. In DNA, the CDR3 is TGTGCCAGCACCCCCGTGGGAGGGGACGGGGAGCTGTTTTTT.